A selection of T cell receptor beta chains follows, all from one sample in a study of T cells after yellow fever vaccination. TCRdb redid the calling of the 5' RACE reads with MiXCR, one entry per CDR3 protein. The sample contains about 240,000 distinct CDR3 sequences, 6.9% of which appear only once. The sample was CD4+ T cells sorted from PBMCs, taken 15 days after the yellow fever booster vaccination. Every receptor here comes from a man aged 30-40 years who received the YFV17D yellow fever vaccine. CDR3s include the opening cysteine and the closing phenylalanine or tryptophan. The D gene is left open where the match is weak. The listing skips clone size in some rows; elsewhere it reads once, few, many or a size class.

j_call clone_size v_call d_call cdr3_nt cdr3_aa
TRBJ2-6 . TRBV3-1 . TGTGCCAGCAGCCGGGCGGATGCGCCCCTGACTTTC CASSRADAPLTF
TRBJ1-2 many TRBV28 TRBD1 TGTGCCAGCACCGTCGGGACAGGGCGTTCAAACTATGGCTACACCTTC CASTVGTGRSNYGYTF
TRBJ2-1 . TRBV7-2 . TGTGCCAGCAGCTTACTGTCATCAAACAATGAGCAGTTCTTC CASSLLSSNNEQFF
TRBJ2-5 . TRBV5-1 TRBD1 TGCGCCAGCAGCTTGGACAGGGGGCGGAAGACCAAGTACTTC CASSLDRGRKTKYF
TRBJ2-1 . TRBV7-2 . TGTGCCAGCAGCTTGTTGGTAAACAATGAGCAGTTCTTC CASSLLVNNEQFF
TRBJ2-1 few TRBV20-1 TRBD2 TGCAGTGCTAGACGGACTAGCGGGAGTAGGTCCTACAATGAGCAGTTCTTC CSARRTSGSRSYNEQFF
TRBJ1-5 . TRBV24-1 . TGTGCCACCAGTGATTCCATTAGCAATCAGCCCCAGCATTTT CATSDSISNQPQHF
TRBJ2-1 few TRBV10-3 TRBD2 TGTGCCATCAGGAGTTCCGGGACTAGCGGAGTCCTACATCTCGGTGAGCAGTTCTTC CAIRSSGTSGVLHLGEQFF
TRBJ2-7 few TRBV7-3 TRBD2 TGTGCCAGCAGCTCCGGGATAAGCGGGGGGTACGAGCAGTACTTC CASSSGISGGYEQYF
TRBJ2-7 many TRBV4-2 . TGTGCCAGCAGCCGGACAGAAGTCTACGAGCAGTACTTC CASSRTEVYEQYF
TRBJ2-1 few TRBV10-3 TRBD2 TGTGCCATCAGTGAGAATAAAGCGGGAGGCCGCACCCATGAGCAGTTCTTC CAISENKAGGRTHEQFF
TRBJ2-5 few TRBV10-3 . TGTGCCATCCGGGGCGCTAGCCAAGAGACCCAGTACTTC CAIRGASQETQYF
TRBJ1-2 few TRBV28 TRBD1 TGTGCCAGCAGTGCACCTGCCGGGACAGGGGGGAGGATTAACTATGGCTACACCTTC CASSAPAGTGGRINYGYTF
TRBJ2-3 many TRBV27 . TGTGCCAGCAGTTCCGCCGGGACTCCGTGGTATTTT CASSSAGTPWYF
TRBJ2-3 many TRBV7-7 TRBD2 TGTGCCAGCAGCTTCGGACTAGCGGGAGGGGCAGATACGCAGTATTTT CASSFGLAGGADTQYF
TRBJ1-1 . TRBV2 TRBD1 TGTGCCAGCAGTAAGGGACAGGCGCCCTATGAAGCTTTCTTT CASSKGQAPYEAFF
TRBJ2-1 . TRBV7-9 TRBD2 TGTGCCAGCAGCTTAGGGCCTAGCGGGGAGGGAGATGAGCAGTTCTTC CASSLGPSGEGDEQFF
TRBJ1-3 . TRBV20-1 . TGCAGTGCTGGGGACCGTCGCTCTGGAAACACCATATATTTT CSAGDRRSGNTIYF
TRBJ2-7 many TRBV12-3/TRBV12-4 TRBD1 TGTGCCAGCAGTCGAACGATTAGGGGGCGAACTTTAGACGAGCAGTACTTC CASSRTIRGRTLDEQYF
TRBJ1-6 many TRBV3-1 . TGTGCCAGCAGCCAAGATGCACCCGGCAGCTCCTATAATTCACCCCTCCACTTT CASSQDAPGSSYNSPLHF
TRBJ2-1 few TRBV10-3 . TGTGCCATCAGTGGTACCGAGCACTCCTACAATGAGCAGTTCTTC CAISGTEHSYNEQFF
TRBJ2-3 many TRBV18 . TGTGCCAGCTCACCAGGAATTAGCACAGATACGCAGTATTTT CASSPGISTDTQYF
TRBJ2-2 . TRBV4-1 TRBD2 TGCGCCAGCAGCCCCATCCCTAGCGGGAGGACCGGGGAGCTGTTTTTT CASSPIPSGRTGELFF
TRBJ2-1 . TRBV14 . TGTGCCAGCAGCCTTTCTACAATCCTATTGGATGAGCAGTTCTTC CASSLSTILLDEQFF
TRBJ1-1 . TRBV27 . TGTGCCAGCAGTCCCCTGGGGGGGGCCAGGGGGAACACTGAAGCTTTCTTT CASSPLGGARGNTEAFF
TRBJ2-4 many TRBV28 . TGTGCCAGCAGTTTTTTGTCCAAAGCCAAAAACATTCAGTACTTC CASSFLSKAKNIQYF
TRBJ2-3 . TRBV20-1 . TGCAGTGCTAGATGGGGTGATACGCAGTATTTT CSARWGDTQYF
TRBJ1-6 few TRBV6-2/TRBV6-3 . TGTGCCAGCGGTCGGCAGGCCAATTCACCCCTCCACTTT CASGRQANSPLHF
TRBJ2-3 . TRBV30 . TGTGCCTGGAGTGCGGTAGCGGCAGGCACAGATACGCAGTATTTT CAWSAVAAGTDTQYF
TRBJ2-7 many TRBV7-3 . TGTGCCAGCAGCCGGTATATGTCCCCCTACGAGCAGTACTTC CASSRYMSPYEQYF
TRBJ2-5 few TRBV7-2 . TGTGCCAGCAGCTTAGTTGGGGGGCGAGAAGAGACCCAGTACTTC CASSLVGGREETQYF
TRBJ2-3 . TRBV4-2 TRBD2 TGTGCCAGCAGCCAAGATGCTAGCGGGGGCACAGATACGCAGTATTTT CASSQDASGGTDTQYF
TRBJ1-6 . TRBV5-4 TRBD1 TGTGCCAGCAGCTTCTTACAGGGGGCTTTTAATTCACCCCTCCACTTT CASSFLQGAFNSPLHF
TRBJ2-5 many TRBV20-1 . TGCAGTGCTAGGATGACTAGTAGGGAGACCCAGTACTTC CSARMTSRETQYF
TRBJ2-3 few TRBV20-1 TRBD2 TGCAGTGCTAGAGATTTGAAGCGGGATATGAATACGCAGTATTTT CSARDLKRDMNTQYF
TRBJ2-7 many TRBV7-3 . TGTGCCAGCAGTGAGGGGCCCCTGTACGAGCAGTACTTC CASSEGPLYEQYF
TRBJ2-6 . TRBV4-3 . TGCGCCAGCAGCTGGGACCCCGGAAGAGGGGCCAACGTCCTGACTTTC CASSWDPGRGANVLTF
TRBJ2-1 few TRBV7-8 . TGTGCCAGCAGGCTTCGGACCGCCAATGAGCAGTTCTTC CASRLRTANEQFF
TRBJ1-1 many TRBV19 . TGTGCCAGTAGTATTGTCTTGAACACTGAAGCTTTCTTT CASSIVLNTEAFF
TRBJ2-7 few TRBV11-2 . TGTGCCAGCAGCTTGCGGGACCTTGCCTACGAGCAGTACTTC CASSLRDLAYEQYF
TRBJ2-2 many TRBV4-2 TRBD1 TGTGCCAGCAGCCAGAGCCTACAGGGGCGGGAGCTGTTTTTT CASSQSLQGRELFF
TRBJ2-1 few TRBV11-3 . TGTGCCAGCAGCTTAGACGACAGCTACAATGAGCAGTTCTTC CASSLDDSYNEQFF
TRBJ2-5 . TRBV15 . TGTGCCACCAGCAGAGTACTAGGGGGAGGGGAGACCCAGTACTTC CATSRVLGGGETQYF
TRBJ2-3 few TRBV7-2 . TGTGCCAGCAGCTTAACTGCGGGATCGTTTGGCACAGATACGCAGTATTTT CASSLTAGSFGTDTQYF
TRBJ2-1 . TRBV12-5 . TGTGCTAGTTACACGGCAGCCCCCGGGAGAGGGGAGCAGTTCTTC CASYTAAPGRGEQFF
TRBJ2-7 . TRBV7-2 TRBD2 TGTGCCAGCAGCTTAGCTTTCCTTTGGCGGGAGGGCACCTACGAGCAGTACTTC CASSLAFLWREGTYEQYF